These 14 T cell receptor beta chains were all obtained from the same sample, sequenced in a study of T cell responses to AZD1222 COVID-19 vaccine. Generated by immunoSEQ multiplex PCR, the TCRdb table keeps only in-frame clones and is missing some. The sample gives roughly 80,000 clones, over 75% of which show up once; 2.5% to 4% is in the top ten. Sequencing was performed on peripheral blood, taken 28 days after the second AZD1222 dose. Receptors were obtained from an adult who received the AZD1222 COVID-19 vaccine.

The J gene is TRBJ2-2, the V gene TRBV29-1, with D unresolved. The CDR3 sequence is 14 residues long. CDR1 is SQVTM, CDR2 ANQGSEA, per germline. Deletions cut 7 bases from V and 0 bases from J, with 12 bases between. CDR3 nucleotides: TGCAGCGCCTCAAACCCCGCGAACACCGGGGAGCTGTTTTTT. Amino acid sequence: CSASNPANTGELFF.

The V gene is TRBV27, the J gene TRBJ2-2, with a weak D call TRBD2 (5 bases). Trimming removed 5 bases at V and 4 bases at J, with 20 bases between. Germline CDR1 MNHEY, CDR2 SMNVEV (reference sequence). The CDR3 has 17 residues. CDR3 sequence: CASSPISGMRGTGELFF. CDR3 in DNA: TGTGCCAGCAGTCCAATCAGCGGCATGCGAGGCACCGGGGAGCTGTTTTTT.

The chain couples TRBV30 to TRBJ2-4, with 11 bases matching TRBD2. In germline, CDR1 is GTSNPN, CDR2 SVGIG (reference sequence). J was trimmed by 5 bases and V by 1 base; bases with no gene match: 13. The CDR3 is made up of 18 amino acids. The CDR3 DNA sequence: TGTGCCTGGAGTGCAGACCGGCTAGCGGGAGGTTACCAAAACATTCAGTACTTC. It is translated as CAWSADRLAGGYQNIQYF.

The rearrangement uses TRBV9 and TRBJ1-6; 10 bases align to TRBD1. The CDR3 loop spans 16 amino acids. The ends lost 0 bases at V and 10 bases at J; junction bases unmatched: 7. Germline CDR1 and CDR2: SGDLS and YYNGEE. DNA of the CDR3: TGTGCCAGCAGCGTAGCCGGACAGGGGGTCGGATCACCCCTCCACTTT. The encoded protein is CASSVAGQGVGSPLHF.

A note on this clone: The sample holds other DNA sequences that translate to the same CDR3. V gene TRBV2 combines with J gene TRBJ1-1; possible D gene TRBD1, 5 bases. Germline-derived CDR1 and CDR2 are SNHLY and FYNNEI. The CDR3 runs 13 residues. V was trimmed by 1 base and J by 5 bases, leaving 8 bases between them. In nucleotides, the CDR3 is TGTGCCAGCAGTGAAGTGGAGGGGACTGAAGCTTTCTTT. This gives the protein CASSEVEGTEAFF.

The chain recombines TRBV30 with TRBJ2-2; D may match TRBD1 or TRBD2 (5 bases each). Germline assignment: CDR1 GTSNPN and CDR2 SVGIG (reference sequence). V shed 0 bases and J shed 5 bases, with 16 bases lying between them. This CDR3 is 16 amino acids long. The CDR3 reads CAWSVFSGWGTGELFF. DNA of the CDR3: TGTGCCTGGAGTGTATTCTCGGGTTGGGGGACCGGGGAGCTGTTTTTT.

The chain has TRBV7-8 and TRBJ2-1, with D possibly matching TRBD2 (6 bases). Germline V gene data show CDR1 as SGHVS and CDR2 as FQNEAQ. The CDR3 is 15 amino acids. Trimming took off 5 bases at V and 0 bases at J, with 11 bases between the two ends. DNA for the CDR3: TGTGCCAGCAGCCGTAGCGGTGCCTCCTACAATGAGCAGTTCTTC. Its translation: CASSRSGASYNEQFF.

This clone has only one observation. The V and J genes are TRBV5-1 and TRBJ1-3; D perhaps matches TRBD1 (5 bases). Germline V lookup: CDR1 SGHRS, CDR2 YFSETQ. This CDR3 has 13 amino acids. V lost 3 bases, J lost 4 bases, and 8 bases lay in between. The CDR3 DNA reads as TGCGCCAGCAGCTCCAGACAGGGAAACACCATATATTTT. It translates to CASSSRQGNTIYF.

This clone was observed a single time. The V and J genes are TRBV6-5 and TRBJ1-1, with TRBD1 matching over 9 bases. With 4 bases clipped from V and 2 bases from J, the junction kept 2 bases outside the gene matches. The CDR3 has 14 residues. The germline V gene has CDR1 MNHEY and CDR2 SVGAGI. The CDR3: CASSWTGANTEAFF. Written as DNA, the CDR3 is TGTGCCAGCAGTTGGACAGGGGCTAACACTGAAGCTTTCTTT.

The genes are TRBV30 and TRBJ1-6; TRBD1 agrees at 7 bases. V lost 3 bases and J lost 16; bases outside the gene matches: 6. Looked up from germline, CDR1 is GTSNPN and CDR2 is SVGIG (reference sequence). CDR3 length: 11 residues. The CDR3 DNA reads as TGTGCCTGGAGAAGGGGGCAGCCACTCCACTTT. It translates to CAWRRGQPLHF.

The V gene is TRBV2, the J gene TRBJ1-6; D perhaps matches TRBD1 (6 bases). Trimming took 3 bases from V and 9 from J, leaving 15 bases between them. CDR3 length: 15 residues. CDR1 and CDR2 (germline): SNHLY, FYNNEI. CDR3 loop: CASSDGQMRGSPLHF. CDR3 nucleotides: TGTGCCAGCAGTGACGGACAGATGAGGGGTTCACCCCTCCACTTT.

The V gene is TRBV18, the J gene TRBJ2-7; D may be TRBD1 (5 bases). This CDR3 has 17 amino acids. Trimming took off 2 bases at V and 3 bases at J, with 20 bases between the two ends. CDR1 and CDR2 (germline): KGHSH, LQKENI. CDR3 sequence (DNA): TGTGCCAGCTCACCAGAAGATCTAGACAGATACTACTACGAGCAGTACTTC. Protein product: CASSPEDLDRYYYEQYF.

This rearrangement joins TRBV12-3 or TRBV12-4 to TRBJ1-1; D is uncertain. Trimming left V 5 bases short and J 0 bases short, with 7 bases between. The CDR3 contains 13 residues. CDR3 protein: CASSTRLNTEAFF. The CDR3, as DNA: TGTGCCAGCAGTACCCGCCTGAACACTGAAGCTTTCTTT.

The chain carries TRBV7-2 and TRBJ1-4; TRBD1 matches 7 bases. The V gene's germline CDR1 is SGHTA and CDR2 FQGNSA. The CDR3 has 14 amino acids. V was pared by 7 bases and J by 5 bases, with 7 bases of the junction left unmatched. CDR3 in DNA: TGTGCCAGCAAAGAGGGGGCCTCCAATGAAAAACTGTTTTTT. It is translated as CASKEGASNEKLFF.